Following are 27 T cell receptor beta chains from one sample sequenced in a study of shared clonotypes between healthy human individuals. The assay was immunoSEQ multiplex PCR, and TCRdb's table has in-frame clones only and misses some. There are approximately 1.5 million clones in the sample; approximately 98.5% occur only once, and 0.36% lies in the top ten. Sequencing input: naive CD4+ T cells sorted from blood. Subset here: CD45RA+ positively selected. All receptors derive from a man under 40 in good health.

The J gene is TRBJ2-1, the V gene TRBV18; the D is unclear. CDR3 length: 11 amino acids. Per the germline V gene, CDR1 is KGHSH and CDR2 is LQKENI. V gave up 7 bases and J gave up 9 bases, with 10 bases separating them. CDR3 protein: CASLTDTEQFF. The DNA of the CDR3 is TGTGCCAGCTTAACCGACACTGAGCAGTTCTTC.

V usage is TRBV19 and J usage is TRBJ1-5; D uncertain. The V end was cut by 3 bases, the J end by 2 bases, with 11 bases between. There are 15 residues in the CDR3. CDR1 is LNHDA and CDR2 is SQIVND in the germline V gene (reference sequence). The CDR3 coding sequence is TGTGCCAGTAGTATCTGGGATCATCGCAATCAGCCCCAGCATTTT. This translates into CASSIWDHRNQPQHF.

The CDR3 nucleotides read TGTGCCAGCAGTTTGTCACGACTAGCGGGCGAGCAGTTCTTC. The encoded protein is CASSLSRLAGEQFF. The chain uses TRBV6-6 and TRBJ2-1, with TRBD2 matching over 10 bases. The germline CDR1 and CDR2 sequences are MNHNY and SVGAGI (reference sequence). CDR3 length: 14 amino acids. V lost 4 bases to trimming and J lost 10 bases; unmatched junction nucleotides: 7.

The chain links TRBV11-3 to TRBJ2-2; D is uncertain. Germline CDR1 is SGHNT and CDR2 is YENEEA. V was pared by 1 base and J by 6 bases, with 9 bases between. The CDR3 runs 14 residues. CDR3 residues: CASSLVPGSGELFF. In DNA form, the CDR3 reads TGTGCCAGCAGCTTAGTTCCAGGTTCCGGGGAGCTGTTTTTT.

This rearrangement joins TRBV7-8 to TRBJ2-2, with 8 bases identical to TRBD2. This CDR3 is 17 amino acids long. J gave up 5 bases and V 5 bases, and 13 bases lay outside the gene matches. Germline V gene lookup returns CDR1 SGHVS and CDR2 FQNEAQ. The CDR3 nucleotides read TGTGCCAGCAGCCCGCGGCTGAATAGCGGGACGACCGGGGAGCTGTTTTTT. Amino acids: CASSPRLNSGTTGELFF.

The rearrangement joins TRBV4-3 to TRBJ2-7, with D hard to call. Germline CDR1 LGHNA, CDR2 YSLEER. The ends were cut back, 0 bases at V and 1 base at J, with 7 bases in the middle. CDR3 length equals 14 residues. In DNA, the CDR3 is TGCGCCAGCAGCCAAGATTGGGGTTCCTACGAGCAGTACTTC. It specifies CASSQDWGSYEQYF.

The chain links TRBV15 to TRBJ1-2; 8 bases map to TRBD1. The V and J ends lost 3 bases and 7 bases, in that order; junction bases with no gene match: 4. There are 13 residues in the CDR3. Germline lookup yields CDR1 LNHNV and CDR2 YYDKDF (reference sequence). This CDR3 is CATSSGQGTGYTF. DNA of the CDR3: TGTGCCACCAGCAGTGGACAGGGTACTGGCTACACCTTC.

The J gene is TRBJ2-1, the V gene TRBV7-9; TRBD1 aligns across 7 bases. Germline V CDR1 and CDR2: SEHNR, FQNEAQ (reference sequence). V lost 5 bases to trimming and J lost 3 bases; unmatched junction nucleotides: 4. There are 14 residues in the CDR3. Here the CDR3 reads CASSMGQYYNEQFF. The CDR3 DNA sequence: TGTGCCAGCAGCATGGGACAGTACTACAATGAGCAGTTCTTC. Looking up the rest from reference TRBV7-9 and TRBJ2-1 gives the full variable domain: DTGVSQNPRHKITKRGQNVTFRCDPISEHNRLYWYRQTLGQGPEFLTYFQNEAQLEKSRLLSDRFSAERPKGSFSTLEIQRTEQGDSAMYLCASSMGQYYNEQFFGPGTRLTVL.

The table lists this clone with a count of one. The V call is TRBV6-6, the J call TRBJ2-2; 9 nucleotides line up with TRBD2. V lost 2 bases to trimming and J lost 6 bases; unmatched junction nucleotides: 7. This CDR3 spans 16 amino acids. The V gene's germline CDR1 is MNHNY and CDR2 SVGAGI (reference sequence). Here the CDR3 reads CASSYLGGRAAGELFF. Here the CDR3 DNA reads TGTGCCAGCAGTTACCTGGGCGGGAGGGCCGCCGGGGAGCTGTTTTTT.

This sequence joins TRBV18 and TRBJ2-1; 9 bases match TRBD2. Trimming cost V 0 bases and J 5 bases; bases outside gene matches: 11. The CDR3 consists of 18 residues. Per germline, CDR1 KGHSH and CDR2 LQKENI. The CDR3 nucleotides are TGTGCCAGCTCACCACCTGTCCTAGCGGGGAGTAGCCACAATGAGCAGTTCTTC. The encoded protein is CASSPPVLAGSSHNEQFF.

The gene calls are TRBV6-5 and TRBJ2-7; no clear D gene. CDR1 and CDR2 (germline): MNHEY, SVGAGI. The CDR3 length is 15 residues. The V end lost 5 bases, the J end lost 0 bases, and 14 bases lay between the germline ends. CDR3 in DNA: TGTGCCAGCAGTCCCGGCCGGTTGAGCTCCTACGAGCAGTACTTC. Protein product: CASSPGRLSSYEQYF.

As to this clone: A junction boundary mismatches the germline segment, possibly from a read error. The rearrangement uses TRBV18 and TRBJ2-2; no definite D call. The CDR3 spans 14 residues. Germline V gene data show CDR1 as KGHSH and CDR2 as LQKENI. CDR3 sequence: CASAPLGDTGELFF. The CDR3 DNA sequence: TGTGCCAGCGCACCTTTAGGAGACACCGGGGAGCTGTTTTTT.

In nucleotides, the CDR3 is TGTGCCAGCAGTCTAGACAGGGTGGTCTCTGAAGCTTTCTTT. It codes for CASSLDRVVSEAFF. The chain carries TRBV6-5 and TRBJ1-1; 7 positions agree with TRBD1. Germline loops: CDR1 MNHEY, CDR2 SVGAGI. The CDR3 extends over 14 amino acids. V shed 5 bases, J shed 6 bases, and the junction held 9 bases outside the gene matches.

The V gene is TRBV2, the J gene TRBJ2-3, with 8 bases lining up with TRBD2. This CDR3 spans 17 amino acids. CDR1 and CDR2 from the germline V gene are SNHLY and FYNNEI. The ends lost 7 bases at V and 1 base at J; junction bases unmatched: 13. DNA for the CDR3: TGTGCCAGCACGGGGAGTAGCGGGAAGGGAGGCACAGATACGCAGTATTTT. Translated, it gives CASTGSSGKGGTDTQYF.

This sequence joins TRBV20-1 and TRBJ2-1; the D gene could be TRBD1 or TRBD2 (5 bases each). Trimming cost V 6 bases and J 8 bases, with 11 bases left between them. The CDR3 runs 11 residues. Germline CDR1 is DFQATT and CDR2 is SNEGSKA (reference sequence). CDR3 nucleotide sequence: TGCAGTGCCAGGGCGGGTTATGAGCAGTTCTTC. Its translation: CSARAGYEQFF.

The rearrangement uses TRBV7-9 and TRBJ1-2, with D possibly matching TRBD1 (5 bases). This CDR3 is 10 amino acids long. V was cut by 10 bases and J by 6 bases, with 9 bases left in between. The V gene's germline CDR1 is SEHNR and CDR2 FQNEAQ (reference sequence). The CDR3 coding sequence is TGTGCCACCGGGACCGATGGCTACACCTTC. Protein: CATGTDGYTF.

The genes are TRBV9 and TRBJ2-1; no definite D call. The CDR3 sequence is 15 residues long. Germline assignment: CDR1 SGDLS and CDR2 YYNGEE. The germline V and J ends were trimmed by 3 bases and 0 bases, with 10 bases remaining between them. DNA for the CDR3: TGTGCCAGCAGCGACCAGGCAATCTCCTACAATGAGCAGTTCTTC. It translates to CASSDQAISYNEQFF.

The genes are TRBV7-3 and TRBJ2-1; the D is unclear. This CDR3 is built from 15 residues. Per germline, CDR1 SGHTA and CDR2 FQGTGA. Trimming stripped 0 bases from V and 5 bases from J, with 11 bases between. The CDR3 is CASSLTSRRDNEQFF. The CDR3 nucleotides are TGTGCCAGCAGCTTAACGAGTAGAAGGGACAATGAGCAGTTCTTC. Supplemented by reference TRBV7-3 and TRBJ2-1, the full variable domain reads GAGVSQTPSNKVTEKGKYVELRCDPISGHTALYWYRQSLGQGPEFLIYFQGTGAADDSGLPNDRFFAVRPEGSVSTLKIQRTERGDSAVYLCASSLTSRRDNEQFFGPGTRLTVL.

This chain joins TRBV5-4 and TRBJ1-3; D not resolved. V gave up 0 bases and J gave up 4 bases, with 8 bases separating them. Germline V lookup: CDR1 SGHNT, CDR2 YYREEE (reference sequence). The CDR3 loop spans 14 amino acids. The CDR3 DNA is TGTGCCAGCAGCTTGGGGACGTCGGGAAACACCATATATTTT. It codes for CASSLGTSGNTIYF.

This chain links TRBV11-1 with TRBJ2-3; D remains unclear. Trimming took 5 bases from V and 5 from J, leaving 14 bases between them. Looked up from germline, CDR1 is SGHAT and CDR2 is FQDESV (reference sequence). The CDR3 contains 14 residues. The DNA for the CDR3 is TGTGCCAGCAGCCCCCGAGTCGGTCTAGATACGCAGTATTTT. Translation: CASSPRVGLDTQYF.

This clone was observed a single time. The CDR3 spells CASSARSGEQYF. In DNA form, the CDR3 reads TGTGCCAGCAGCGCCCGCTCCGGGGAGCAGTACTTC. V gene TRBV7-2 combines with J gene TRBJ2-7; D is undetermined. Germline lookup yields CDR1 SGHTA and CDR2 FQGNSA. V was shortened by 5 bases and J by 7 bases, with 12 bases between the two germline ends. The CDR3 has 12 amino acids.

For this clone: This sample also contains other DNA sequences that code for the same CDR3. The rearrangement joins TRBV5-1 to TRBJ2-1, with 15 bases matching TRBD2. This CDR3 has 16 residues. Per germline, CDR1 SGHRS and CDR2 YFSETQ. Trimming took 1 base from V and 7 from J; bases not matched to a gene: 3. The DNA for the CDR3 is TGCGCCAGCAGCTTGACCGGGACTAGCGGGAGGAATGAGCAGTTCTTC. Translated, it gives CASSLTGTSGRNEQFF.

This rearrangement joins TRBV5-1 to TRBJ1-2, with no clear D. The germline gives CDR1 SGHRS, CDR2 YFSETQ. Trimming removed 0 bases from V and 0 bases from J, with 12 bases in between. The CDR3 covers 16 residues. CDR3: CASSLEGQHTNYGYTF. The CDR3 nucleotides read TGCGCCAGCAGCTTGGAGGGCCAGCACACTAACTATGGCTACACCTTC.

The V call is TRBV19, the J call TRBJ2-7, with 9 bases fitting TRBD1. Germline CDR1 is LNHDA and CDR2 is SQIVND (reference sequence). Unmatched junction bases numbered 6, after V lost 6 bases and J lost 3 bases. The CDR3 consists of 14 residues. The DNA of the CDR3 is TGTGCCAGTAGGAGGACAGGGGTTAACTACGAGCAGTACTTC. Encoded protein: CASRRTGVNYEQYF.

V and J are TRBV6-1 and TRBJ2-4; D unclear. Looked up from germline, CDR1 is MNHNS and CDR2 is SASEGT. The CDR3 sequence is 16 residues long. Trimming took 1 base from V and 0 from J, leaving 10 bases between them. DNA of the CDR3: TGTGCCAGCAGTGAAGTTGGGATGGGAGCCAAAAACATTCAGTACTTC. Its translation is CASSEVGMGAKNIQYF.

The gene calls are TRBV18 and TRBJ2-2; 14 bases match TRBD2. The V gene's germline CDR1 is KGHSH and CDR2 LQKENI. V was pared by 3 bases and J by 3 bases, with 3 bases of the junction left unmatched. CDR3 length equals 17 residues. The CDR3 DNA reads TGTGCCAGCTCACCTCCGGGACTAGCGGGAGACACCGGGGAGCTGTTTTTT. Translation gives CASSPPGLAGDTGELFF.

This rearrangement joins TRBV29-1 to TRBJ2-7; D is ambiguous. Trimming left V 0 bases short and J 11 bases short, with 11 bases between. Germline CDR1 and CDR2: SQVTM and ANQGSEA. The CDR3 spans 11 residues. The DNA of the CDR3 is TGCAGCGTTGAAGATGGGCGTGGCAAGTACTTC. Its protein product is CSVEDGRGKYF.